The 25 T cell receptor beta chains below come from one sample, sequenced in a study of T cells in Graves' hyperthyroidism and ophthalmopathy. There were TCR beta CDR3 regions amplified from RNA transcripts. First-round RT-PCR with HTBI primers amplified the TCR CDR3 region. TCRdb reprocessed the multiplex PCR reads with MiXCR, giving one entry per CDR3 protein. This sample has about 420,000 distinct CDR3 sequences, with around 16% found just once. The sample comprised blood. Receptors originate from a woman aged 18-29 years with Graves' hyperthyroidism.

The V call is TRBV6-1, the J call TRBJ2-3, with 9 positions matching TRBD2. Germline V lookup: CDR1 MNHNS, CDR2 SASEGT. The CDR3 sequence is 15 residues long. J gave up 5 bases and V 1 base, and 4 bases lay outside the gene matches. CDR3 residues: CASSEGGGGRDTQYF. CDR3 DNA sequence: TGTGCCAGCAGTGAAGGCGGGGGGGGGCGAGATACGCAGTATTTT.

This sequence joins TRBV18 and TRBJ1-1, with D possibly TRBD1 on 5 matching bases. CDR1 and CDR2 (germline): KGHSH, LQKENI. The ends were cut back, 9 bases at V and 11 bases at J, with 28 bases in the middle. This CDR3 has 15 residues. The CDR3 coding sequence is TGTGCCAGTCTCCCCCCGGGTTGGGGGGGAGGAGCGGCTTTCTTT. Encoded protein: CASLPPGWGGGAAFF.

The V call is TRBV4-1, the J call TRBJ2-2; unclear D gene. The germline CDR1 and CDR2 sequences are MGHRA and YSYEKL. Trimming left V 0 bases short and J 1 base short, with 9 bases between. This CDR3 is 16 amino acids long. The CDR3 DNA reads TGCGCCAGCAGCCAAGAAACATTTTTGAACACCGGGGAGCTGTTTTTT. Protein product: CASSQETFLNTGELFF.

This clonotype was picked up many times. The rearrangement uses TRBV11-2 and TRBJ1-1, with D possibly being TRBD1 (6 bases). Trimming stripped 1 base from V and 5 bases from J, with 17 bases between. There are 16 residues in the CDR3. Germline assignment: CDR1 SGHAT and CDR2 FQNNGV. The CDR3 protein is CASSLGKGGVWTEAFF. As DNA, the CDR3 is TGTGCCAGCAGCTTAGGGAAGGGGGGGGTTTGGACTGAAGCTTTCTTT.

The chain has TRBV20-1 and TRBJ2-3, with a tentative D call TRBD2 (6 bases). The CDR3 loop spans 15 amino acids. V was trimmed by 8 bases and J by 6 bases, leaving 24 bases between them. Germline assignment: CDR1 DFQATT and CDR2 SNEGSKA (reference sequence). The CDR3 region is CSTTGTRRKTDTQYF. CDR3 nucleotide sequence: TGCAGTACGACCGGGACTCGAAGGAAGACGGATACGCAGTATTTT.

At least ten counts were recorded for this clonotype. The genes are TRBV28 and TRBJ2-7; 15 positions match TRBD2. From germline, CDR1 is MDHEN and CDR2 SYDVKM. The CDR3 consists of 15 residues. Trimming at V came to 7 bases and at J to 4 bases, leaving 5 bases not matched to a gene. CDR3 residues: CASTGGLAGGYEQYF. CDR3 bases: TGTGCCAGCACCGGAGGACTAGCGGGAGGGTACGAGCAGTACTTC.

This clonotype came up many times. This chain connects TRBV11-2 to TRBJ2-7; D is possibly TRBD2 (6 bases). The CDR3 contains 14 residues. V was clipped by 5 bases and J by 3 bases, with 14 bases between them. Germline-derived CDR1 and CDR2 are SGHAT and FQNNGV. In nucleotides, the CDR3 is TGTGCCAGCAGCCCCCGGGGGACGGGCTACGAGCAGTACTTC. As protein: CASSPRGTGYEQYF.

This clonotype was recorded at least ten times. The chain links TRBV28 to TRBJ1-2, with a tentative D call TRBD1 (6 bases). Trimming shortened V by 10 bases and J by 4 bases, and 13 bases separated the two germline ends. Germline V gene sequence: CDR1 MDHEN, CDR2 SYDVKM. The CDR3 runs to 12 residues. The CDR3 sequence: CANYRVGYGYTF. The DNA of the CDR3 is TGTGCCAATTACAGGGTGGGCTATGGCTACACCTTC.

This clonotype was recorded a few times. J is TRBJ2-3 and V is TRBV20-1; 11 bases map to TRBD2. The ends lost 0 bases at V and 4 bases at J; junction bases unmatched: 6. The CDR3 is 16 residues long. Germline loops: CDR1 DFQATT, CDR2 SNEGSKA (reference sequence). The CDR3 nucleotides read TGCAGTGCTAGAGATCGGCTAGCGGGGGGCGCAGATACGCAGTATTTT. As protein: CSARDRLAGGADTQYF.

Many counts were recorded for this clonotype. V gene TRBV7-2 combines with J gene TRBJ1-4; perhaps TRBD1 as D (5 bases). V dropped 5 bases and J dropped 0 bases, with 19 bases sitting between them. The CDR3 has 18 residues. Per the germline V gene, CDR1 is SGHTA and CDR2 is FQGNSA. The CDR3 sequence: CASSLPRGLTATNEKLFF. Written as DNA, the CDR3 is TGTGCCAGCAGCCTCCCCCGAGGGCTGACAGCAACTAATGAAAAACTGTTTTTT.

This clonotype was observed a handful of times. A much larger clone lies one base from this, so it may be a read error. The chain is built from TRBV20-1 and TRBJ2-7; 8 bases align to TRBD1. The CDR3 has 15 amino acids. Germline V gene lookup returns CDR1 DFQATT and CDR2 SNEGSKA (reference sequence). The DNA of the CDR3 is TGCAGTACTAGAGACTCCGGGACAGGTACCTACGAGCAGTACTTC. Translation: CSTRDSGTGTYEQYF.

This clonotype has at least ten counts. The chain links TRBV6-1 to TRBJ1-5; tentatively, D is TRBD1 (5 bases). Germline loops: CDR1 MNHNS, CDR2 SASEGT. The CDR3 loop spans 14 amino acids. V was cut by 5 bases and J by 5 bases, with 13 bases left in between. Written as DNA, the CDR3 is TGTGCCAGCAGTACCCGGTCAGGGCATCAGCCCCAGCATTTT. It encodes CASSTRSGHQPQHF.

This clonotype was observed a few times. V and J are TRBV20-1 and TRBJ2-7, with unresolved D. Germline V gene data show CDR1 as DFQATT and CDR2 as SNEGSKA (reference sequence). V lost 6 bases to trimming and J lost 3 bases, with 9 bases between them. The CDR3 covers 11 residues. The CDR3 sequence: CSAPVSYEQYF. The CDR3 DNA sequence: TGCAGTGCCCCTGTCAGCTACGAGCAGTACTTC.

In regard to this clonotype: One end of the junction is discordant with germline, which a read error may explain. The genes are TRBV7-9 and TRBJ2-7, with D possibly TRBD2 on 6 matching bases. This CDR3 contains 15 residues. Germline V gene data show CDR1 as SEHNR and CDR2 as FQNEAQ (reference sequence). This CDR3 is CASSEVLAGLGEQYF. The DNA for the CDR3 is TGCGCCAGCAGCGAAGTACTAGCCGGACTCGGTGAGCAGTACTTC.

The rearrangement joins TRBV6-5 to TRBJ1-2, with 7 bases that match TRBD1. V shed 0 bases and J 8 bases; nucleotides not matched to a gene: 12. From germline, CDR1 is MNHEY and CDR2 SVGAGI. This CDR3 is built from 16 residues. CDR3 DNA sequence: TGTGCCAGCAGTTACTCACACAGGGGCAAATTCCAAGGCTACACCTTC. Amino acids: CASSYSHRGKFQGYTF.

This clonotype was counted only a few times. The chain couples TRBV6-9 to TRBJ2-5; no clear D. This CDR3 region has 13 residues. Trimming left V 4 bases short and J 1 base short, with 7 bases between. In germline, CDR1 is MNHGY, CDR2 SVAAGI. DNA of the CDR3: TGTGCCAGCAGTTCCTACATCCAAGAGACCCAGTACTTC. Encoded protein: CASSSYIQETQYF.

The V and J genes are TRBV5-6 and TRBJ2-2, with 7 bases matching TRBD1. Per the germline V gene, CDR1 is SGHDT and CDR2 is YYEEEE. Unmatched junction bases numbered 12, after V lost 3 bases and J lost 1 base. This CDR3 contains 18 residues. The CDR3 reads CASSSTYSGQKNTGELFF. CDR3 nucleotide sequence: TGTGCCAGCAGCTCCACCTACTCGGGACAGAAGAACACCGGGGAGCTGTTTTTT.

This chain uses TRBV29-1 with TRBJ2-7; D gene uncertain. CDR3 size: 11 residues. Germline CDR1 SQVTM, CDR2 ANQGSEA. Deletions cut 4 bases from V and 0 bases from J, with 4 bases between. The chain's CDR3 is CSVVISYEQYF. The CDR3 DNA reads TGCAGCGTTGTGATCTCCTACGAGCAGTACTTC.

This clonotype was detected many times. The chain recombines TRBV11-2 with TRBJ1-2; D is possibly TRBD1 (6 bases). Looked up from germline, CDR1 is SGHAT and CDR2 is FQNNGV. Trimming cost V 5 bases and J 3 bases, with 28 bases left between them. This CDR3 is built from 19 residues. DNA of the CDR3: TGTGCCAGCAGCCTGGGTTACGGGGGCCCTGCCCCCTCTTACTATGGCTACACCTTC. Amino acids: CASSLGYGGPAPSYYGYTF.

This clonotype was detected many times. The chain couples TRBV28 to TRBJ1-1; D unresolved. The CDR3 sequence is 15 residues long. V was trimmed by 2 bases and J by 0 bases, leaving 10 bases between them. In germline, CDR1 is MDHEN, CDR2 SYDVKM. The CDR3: CASSLSGVMNTEAFF. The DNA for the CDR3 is TGTGCCAGCAGTTTAAGTGGTGTTATGAACACTGAAGCTTTCTTT.

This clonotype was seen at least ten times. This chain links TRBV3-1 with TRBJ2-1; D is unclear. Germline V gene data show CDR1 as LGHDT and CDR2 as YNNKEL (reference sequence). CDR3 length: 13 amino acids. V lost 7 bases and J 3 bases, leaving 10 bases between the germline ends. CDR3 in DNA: TGTGCCAGCAAATCTTTGGGCTACAATGAGCAGTTCTTC. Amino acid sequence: CASKSLGYNEQFF.

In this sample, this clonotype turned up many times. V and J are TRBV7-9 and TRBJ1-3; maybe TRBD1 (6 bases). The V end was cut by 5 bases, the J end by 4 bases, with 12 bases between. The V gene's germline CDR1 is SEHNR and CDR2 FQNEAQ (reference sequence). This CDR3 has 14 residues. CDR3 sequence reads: CASSPQGSGNTIYF. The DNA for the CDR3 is TGTGCCAGCAGCCCACAGGGCTCCGGAAACACCATATATTTT.

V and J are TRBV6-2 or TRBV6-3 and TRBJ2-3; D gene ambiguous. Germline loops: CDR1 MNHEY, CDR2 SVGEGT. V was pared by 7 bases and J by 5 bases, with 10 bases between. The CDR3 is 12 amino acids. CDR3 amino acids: CASTNLRDTQYF. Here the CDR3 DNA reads TGTGCCAGCACCAATCTGAGAGATACGCAGTATTTT.

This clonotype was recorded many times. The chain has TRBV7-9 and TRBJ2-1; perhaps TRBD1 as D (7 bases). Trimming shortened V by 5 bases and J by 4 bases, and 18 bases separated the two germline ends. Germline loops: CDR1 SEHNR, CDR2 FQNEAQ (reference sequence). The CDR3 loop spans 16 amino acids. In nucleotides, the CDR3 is TGTGCCAGCAGCCCGGGCGGGACAGAGTTTTACAATGAGCAGTTCTTC. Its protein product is CASSPGGTEFYNEQFF.

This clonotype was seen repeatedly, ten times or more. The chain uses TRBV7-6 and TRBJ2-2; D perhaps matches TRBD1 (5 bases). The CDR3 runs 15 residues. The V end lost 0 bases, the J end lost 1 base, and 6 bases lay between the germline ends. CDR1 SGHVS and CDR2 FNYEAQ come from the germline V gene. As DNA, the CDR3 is TGTGCCAGCAGCTTAGCCGGACAGAACACCGGGGAGCTGTTTTTT. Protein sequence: CASSLAGQNTGELFF.